These 29 T cell receptor beta chains share one sample of origin, sequenced in a study of T cell clones after liver transplantation. Only in-frame clones appear in the TCRdb table, and some are missing; sequencing was by immunoSEQ multiplex PCR. Counted here are about 75,000 clones, about 85% occurring once; the ten biggest clones make up 2.1%. Sequencing used CD4+ T cells from blood, obtained around 48 months after liver transplant. These receptor sequences come from a human patient who received a liver transplant. Some T cells may originate from the graft donor.

A single count supports this clone. This chain connects TRBV9 to TRBJ2-2; unclear D gene. The V gene's germline CDR1 is SGDLS and CDR2 YYNGEE. The CDR3 consists of 13 residues. The V end was cut by 0 bases, the J end by 5 bases, with 5 bases between. CDR3 protein: CASSVARTGELFF. DNA for the CDR3: TGTGCCAGCAGCGTAGCTCGAACCGGGGAGCTGTTTTTT.

The V gene is TRBV18, the J gene TRBJ2-1, with a tentative D call TRBD2 (5 bases). This CDR3 is built from 16 residues. Germline lookup yields CDR1 KGHSH and CDR2 LQKENI. Trimming removed 3 bases from V and 0 bases from J, with 12 bases in between. The DNA for the CDR3 is TGTGCCAGCTCACCCCCAGCGGCCAGCTCCTACAATGAGCAGTTCTTC. It translates to CASSPPAASSYNEQFF. Full variable domain (rest looked up from reference TRBV18 and TRBJ2-1): NAGVMQNPRHLVRRRGQEARLRCSPMKGHSHVYWYRQLPEEGLKFMVYLQKENIIDESGMPKERFSAEFPKEGPSILRIQQVVRGDSAAYFCASSPPAASSYNEQFFGPGTRLTVL.

This sequence joins TRBV25-1 and TRBJ1-6; 9 bases line up with TRBD1. The CDR3 is made up of 14 amino acids. Germline trimming cut 4 bases from V and 7 bases from J; bases unmatched to any gene: 2. Germline-derived CDR1 and CDR2 are MGHDK and SYGVNS. CDR3: CASSGQGGNSPLHF. In nucleotides, the CDR3 is TGTGCCAGCAGTGGACAGGGGGGGAATTCACCCCTCCACTTT.

This rearrangement joins TRBV5-4 to TRBJ2-3; tentative D call: TRBD2 (6 bases). The germline CDR1 and CDR2 sequences are SGHNT and YYREEE (reference sequence). The V end lost 4 bases, the J end lost 4 bases, and 13 bases lay between the germline ends. The CDR3 spans 14 residues. CDR3 in amino acids: CASSGGWGPDTQYF. The CDR3 DNA sequence: TGTGCCAGCAGCGGGGGGTGGGGCCCAGATACGCAGTATTTT.

This chain uses TRBV7-2 with TRBJ2-3; 12 positions match TRBD2. CDR1 is SGHTA and CDR2 is FQGNSA in the germline V gene. V lost 0 bases to trimming and J lost 3 bases; unmatched junction nucleotides: 7. This CDR3 has 18 residues. In DNA, the CDR3 is TGTGCCAGCAGCTTAGCGGGGAAACTAGCGGGAGGAACAGATACGCAGTATTTT. Translated: CASSLAGKLAGGTDTQYF. The variable domain in full, with the rest retrieved from reference TRBV7-2 and TRBJ2-3, is GAGVSQSPSNKVTEKGKDVELRCDPISGHTALYWYRQSLGQGLEFLIYFQGNSAPDKSGLPSDRFSAERTGGSVSTLTIQRTQQEDSAVYLCASSLAGKLAGGTDTQYFGPGTRLTVL.

The chain combines TRBV19 with TRBJ1-6; D is unresolved. The germline V gene has CDR1 LNHDA and CDR2 SQIVND (reference sequence). V was clipped by 1 base and J by 0 bases, with 7 bases between them. The CDR3 is 16 residues long. In DNA form, the CDR3 reads TGTGCCAGTAGTATAGGGAGAAGCTCCTATAATTCACCCCTCCACTTT. Translating it yields CASSIGRSSYNSPLHF.

The chain uses TRBV2 and TRBJ1-5; D remains ambiguous. The germline CDR1 and CDR2 sequences are SNHLY and FYNNEI. The CDR3 runs to 15 residues. V was cut by 0 bases and J by 7 bases, with 13 bases left in between. This CDR3 is CASSEAGRSDQPQHF. As DNA, the CDR3 is TGTGCCAGCAGTGAAGCCGGCAGGTCGGACCAGCCCCAGCATTTT.

The chain links TRBV7-2 to TRBJ2-2; D call uncertain. Germline V gene data show CDR1 as SGHTA and CDR2 as FQGNSA. V dropped 3 bases and J dropped 0 bases, with 5 bases sitting between them. This CDR3 is built from 14 residues. The CDR3 DNA reads TGTGCCAGCAGCTTGATACCGAACACCGGGGAGCTGTTTTTT. Translating it yields CASSLIPNTGELFF.

The chain links TRBV6-1 to TRBJ2-7; TRBD2 is a possible D gene (5 bases). The length of the CDR3 is 14 residues. The V gene lost 1 base and the J gene lost 0 bases, with 7 bases spanning the gap. Germline CDR1 and CDR2: MNHNS and SASEGT. The CDR3 is CASSEGGASYEQYF. The CDR3 DNA reads TGTGCCAGCAGTGAAGGGGGAGCCTCCTACGAGCAGTACTTC.

This clone was counted a few times. The chain uses TRBV7-9 and TRBJ1-3; D call uncertain. V was cut by 2 bases and J by 0 bases, with 8 bases left in between. This CDR3 is built from 15 residues. In germline, CDR1 is SEHNR, CDR2 FQNEAQ (reference sequence). This chain's CDR3 is CASSLPESSGNTIYF. Written as DNA, the CDR3 is TGTGCCAGCAGCTTACCAGAGAGCTCTGGAAACACCATATATTTT.

The chain employs TRBV10-3 and TRBJ1-2; D is unresolved. CDR1 ENHRY and CDR2 SYGVKD come from the germline V gene. Trimming removed 0 bases at V and 4 bases at J, with 6 bases between. This CDR3 is 13 amino acids long. CDR3 sequence: CAISESDSYGYTF. The CDR3 bases are TGTGCCATCAGTGAGTCGGATTCCTATGGCTACACCTTC.

This clone was counted only a few times. J is TRBJ2-7 and V is TRBV7-6; maybe TRBD1 (7 bases). Trimming pared 5 bases from V and 3 bases from J, leaving 14 bases between. Per germline, CDR1 SGHVS and CDR2 FNYEAQ. This CDR3 comprises 14 residues. As DNA, the CDR3 is TGTGCCAGCAGCCCGCGGGACAGCCTCTACGAGCAGTACTTC. This encodes CASSPRDSLYEQYF.

This clone was seen only once. J is TRBJ2-5 and V is TRBV7-9; D is ambiguous. The CDR3 is 14 residues long. From germline, CDR1 is SEHNR and CDR2 FQNEAQ (reference sequence). Trimming stripped 1 base from V and 0 bases from J, with 6 bases between. The CDR3 region is CASSLDTHQETQYF. The CDR3 DNA reads as TGTGCCAGCAGCTTAGACACACACCAAGAGACCCAGTACTTC.

This clone appeared a few times. CDR3 amino acids: CASSEATGSAGYGYTF. CDR3 coding DNA: TGTGCCAGCAGTGAAGCGACGGGATCGGCGGGTTATGGCTACACCTTC. The chain uses TRBV6-1 and TRBJ1-2; D call uncertain. Germline V gives CDR1 MNHNS, CDR2 SASEGT. CDR3 length: 16 residues. V shed 0 bases and J shed 5 bases, with 16 bases lying between them.

This chain connects TRBV7-3 to TRBJ2-1, with D perhaps TRBD2 (6 bases). There are 13 residues in the CDR3. Germline values: CDR1 SGHTA, CDR2 FQGTGA. V was trimmed by 4 bases and J by 9 bases, leaving 13 bases between them. Here the CDR3 DNA reads TGTGCCAGCAGCTCGGACTACTCGAGTGAGCAGTTCTTC. Protein: CASSSDYSSEQFF.

The chain couples TRBV5-1 to TRBJ2-7; 11 bases line up with TRBD1. With V trimmed by 3 bases and J by 7 bases, 3 bases remained unmatched. Germline-derived CDR1 and CDR2 are SGHRS and YFSETQ. The CDR3 totals 13 residues. CDR3 sequence reads: CASSWGTGGEQYF. CDR3 DNA: TGCGCCAGCAGCTGGGGGACAGGGGGAGAGCAGTACTTC.

The V and J genes are TRBV11-2 and TRBJ2-3; 9 nucleotides align to TRBD2. Germline values: CDR1 SGHAT, CDR2 FQNNGV. V shed 5 bases, J shed 4 bases, and the junction held 7 bases outside the gene matches. The CDR3 has 15 residues. DNA of the CDR3: TGTGCCAGCAGCCCCGGGACTAGCTTCCCAGATACGCAGTATTTT. Translated, it gives CASSPGTSFPDTQYF.

The rearrangement joins TRBV5-1 to TRBJ2-5; D unclear. The CDR3 runs 14 residues. The ends were cut back, 3 bases at V and 1 base at J, with 10 bases in the middle. CDR1 is SGHRS and CDR2 is YFSETQ in the germline V gene. CDR3 in DNA: TGCGCCAGCAGCTACTCGGGCGGCCAAGAGACCCAGTACTTC. Translated: CASSYSGGQETQYF. Complete variable domain (other parts from reference TRBV5-1 and TRBJ2-5): KAGVTQTPRYLIKTRGQQVTLSCSPISGHRSVSWYQQTPGQGLQFLFEYFSETQRNKGNFPGRFSGRQFSNSRSEMNVSTLELGDSALYLCASSYSGGQETQYFGPGTRLLVL.

The chain carries TRBV28 and TRBJ1-4; D not certain. Trimming took off 9 bases at V and 7 bases at J, with 18 bases between the two ends. Germline V gene sequence: CDR1 MDHEN, CDR2 SYDVKM. This CDR3 is 14 amino acids long. The CDR3 region is CASREPGGGEKLFF. CDR3 sequence (DNA): TGTGCCAGTAGAGAACCGGGAGGCGGTGAAAAACTGTTTTTT.

The chain couples TRBV6-5 to TRBJ2-7; D remains unclear. Germline V gene sequence: CDR1 MNHEY, CDR2 SVGAGI. V lost 5 bases and J lost 3, with 14 bases in between. This CDR3 contains 14 residues. The CDR3 protein is CASSVAQGVYEQYF. Here the CDR3 DNA reads TGTGCCAGCAGTGTTGCCCAAGGAGTCTACGAGCAGTACTTC.

The rearrangement links TRBV6-6 to TRBJ2-7, with D possibly being TRBD2 (5 bases). Germline CDR1 reads MNHNY; CDR2 reads SVGAGI (reference sequence). CDR3 length: 15 amino acids. The V end was cut by 6 bases, the J end by 0 bases, with 15 bases between. CDR3 protein: CASSDLAVTSYEQYF. The CDR3 DNA sequence: TGTGCCAGCAGCGATCTAGCTGTGACCTCCTACGAGCAGTACTTC.

The rearrangement joins TRBV7-6 to TRBJ2-2, with 10 positions matching TRBD2. The CDR3 length is 16 residues. With 5 bases clipped from V and 7 bases from J, the junction kept 10 bases outside the gene matches. Germline CDR1 reads SGHVS; CDR2 reads FNYEAQ. The CDR3 sequence is CASSPTSGAVGGELFF. CDR3 sequence (DNA): TGTGCCAGCAGCCCCACTAGCGGGGCTGTCGGCGGGGAGCTGTTTTTT.

The rearrangement links TRBV18 to TRBJ2-7, with 7 bases matching TRBD2. Germline-derived CDR1 and CDR2 are KGHSH and LQKENI. The V segment lost 10 bases and the J segment 7 bases; nucleotides outside the gene matches: 13. The CDR3 length is 13 residues. The CDR3 here is CANARGVSQEQYF. The DNA for the CDR3 is TGTGCCAACGCCCGGGGGGTAAGCCAGGAGCAGTACTTC.

In regard to this clone: In the same sample, other DNA sequences code for this CDR3. This rearrangement joins TRBV4-1 to TRBJ2-7; tentatively, D is TRBD1 (6 bases). V was shortened by 1 base and J by 4 bases, with 14 bases between the two germline ends. CDR3 length equals 15 residues. Germline lookup yields CDR1 MGHRA and CDR2 YSYEKL. The CDR3 region has the DNA TGCGCCAGCAGCCAAGGATACAGGGACCCTTACGAGCAGTACTTC. Protein sequence: CASSQGYRDPYEQYF.

The CDR3 bases are TGCGCCAGCAGTCAATACCGAGGCAGGGCTCTACTTAACTATGGCTACACCTTC. The encoded protein is CASSQYRGRALLNYGYTF. V is TRBV23-1 and J is TRBJ1-2, with D possibly matching TRBD1 (5 bases). TRBV23-1 is classed as an ORF, of uncertain function. With 1 base removed from V and 1 base from J, the gap between germline ends came to 19 bases. CDR3 size: 18 residues.

This chain connects TRBV4-1 to TRBJ2-5; perhaps TRBD2 as D (5 bases). V was trimmed by 2 bases and J by 5 bases, leaving 15 bases between them. The CDR3 consists of 15 residues. The V gene's germline CDR1 is MGHRA and CDR2 YSYEKL. CDR3 nucleotide sequence: TGCGCCAGCAGCCAACAAGGAACGGGGTGGGAGACCCAGTACTTC. It translates to CASSQQGTGWETQYF.

V usage is TRBV5-4 and J usage is TRBJ2-6, with a weak D call TRBD1 (6 bases). Deletions cut 5 bases from V and 4 bases from J, with 16 bases between. The CDR3 totals 16 residues. The germline V gene has CDR1 SGHNT and CDR2 YYREEE (reference sequence). The chain's CDR3 is CASRGTGSLGANVLTF. The CDR3 nucleotides are TGTGCCAGCAGAGGTACAGGGAGTCTAGGGGCCAACGTCCTGACTTTC.

V is TRBV19 and J is TRBJ1-1; a weak D match, TRBD1 (6 bases). Germline V gene lookup returns CDR1 LNHDA and CDR2 SQIVND (reference sequence). The CDR3 extends over 14 amino acids. V lost 5 bases to trimming and J lost 6 bases, with 16 bases between them. The CDR3: CASSLGTRRAEAFF. The CDR3 DNA follows: TGTGCCAGTAGTTTGGGGACACGTAGGGCTGAAGCTTTCTTT.

The chain has TRBV5-4 and TRBJ2-6; D may be TRBD1 (6 bases). Trimming took 0 bases from V and 0 from J, leaving 16 bases between them. The CDR3 sequence is 19 residues long. Germline V gene data show CDR1 as SGHNT and CDR2 as YYREEE (reference sequence). The CDR3 region has the DNA TGTGCCAGCAGCTTGGGGTCAGGGGCCTACAACTCTGGGGCCAACGTCCTGACTTTC. Protein sequence: CASSLGSGAYNSGANVLTF.